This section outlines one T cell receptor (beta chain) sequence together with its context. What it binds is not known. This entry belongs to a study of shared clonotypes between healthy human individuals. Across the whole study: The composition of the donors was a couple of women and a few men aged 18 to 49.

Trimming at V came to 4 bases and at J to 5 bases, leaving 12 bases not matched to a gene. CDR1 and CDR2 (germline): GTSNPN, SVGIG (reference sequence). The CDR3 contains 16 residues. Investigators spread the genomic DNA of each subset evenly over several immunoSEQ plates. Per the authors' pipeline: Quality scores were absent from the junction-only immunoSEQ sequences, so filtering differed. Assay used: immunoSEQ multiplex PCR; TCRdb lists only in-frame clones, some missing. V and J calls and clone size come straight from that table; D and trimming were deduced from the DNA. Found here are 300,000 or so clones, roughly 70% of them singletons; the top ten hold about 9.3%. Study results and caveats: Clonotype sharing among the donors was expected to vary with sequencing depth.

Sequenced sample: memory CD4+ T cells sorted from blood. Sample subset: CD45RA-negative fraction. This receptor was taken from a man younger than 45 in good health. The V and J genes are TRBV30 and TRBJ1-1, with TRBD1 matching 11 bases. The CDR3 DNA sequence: TGTGCCTGGACCCCTTCGGACAGGGGGCGACGAACTGAAGCTTTCTTT. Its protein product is CAWTPSDRGRRTEAFF.